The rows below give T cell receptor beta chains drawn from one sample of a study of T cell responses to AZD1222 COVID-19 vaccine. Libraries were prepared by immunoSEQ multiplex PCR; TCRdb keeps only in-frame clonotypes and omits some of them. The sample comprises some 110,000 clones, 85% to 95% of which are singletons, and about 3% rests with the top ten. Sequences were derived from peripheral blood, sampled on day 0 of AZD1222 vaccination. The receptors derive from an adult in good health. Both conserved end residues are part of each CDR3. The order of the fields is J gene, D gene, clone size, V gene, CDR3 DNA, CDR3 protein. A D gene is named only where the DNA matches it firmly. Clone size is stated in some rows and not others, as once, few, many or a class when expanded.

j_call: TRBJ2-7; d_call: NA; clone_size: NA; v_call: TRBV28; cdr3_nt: TGTGCCAGCAGTTCAGGGACTTTTTTCTCCTACGAGCAGTACTTC; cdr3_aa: CASSSGTFFSYEQYF
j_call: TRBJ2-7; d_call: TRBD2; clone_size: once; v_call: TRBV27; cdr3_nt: TGTGCCGCGGGAGGGTTCTACGAGCAGTACTTC; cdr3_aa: CAAGGFYEQYF
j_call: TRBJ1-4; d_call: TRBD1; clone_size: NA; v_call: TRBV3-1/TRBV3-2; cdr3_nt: TGTGCCAGCAGCCGTGCCGGGACAGGGCGTGAAAAACTGTTTTTT; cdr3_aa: CASSRAGTGREKLFF
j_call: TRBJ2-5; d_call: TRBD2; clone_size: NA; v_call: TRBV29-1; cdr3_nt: TGCAGCGTTGAGGGCCTAACACTAGCGGGAGGTCGTGAGACCCAGTACTTC; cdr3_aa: CSVEGLTLAGGRETQYF
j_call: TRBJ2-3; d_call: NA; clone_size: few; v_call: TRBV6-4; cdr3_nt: TGTGCCAGCAGCCGCGGTGGAGCCACAGATACGCAGTATTTT; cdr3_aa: CASSRGGATDTQYF
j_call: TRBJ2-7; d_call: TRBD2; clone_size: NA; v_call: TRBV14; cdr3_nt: TGTGCCAGCAGCCGGGGGGGGGCCTACGAGCAGTACTTC; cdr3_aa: CASSRGGAYEQYF
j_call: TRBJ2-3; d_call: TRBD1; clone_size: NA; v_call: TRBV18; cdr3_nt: TGTGCCAGCTCACCCCGGAAGGGACAGGAAAGCACAGATACGCAGTATTTT; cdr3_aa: CASSPRKGQESTDTQYF
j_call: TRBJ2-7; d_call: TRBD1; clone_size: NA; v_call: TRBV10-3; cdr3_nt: TGTGCCATCAAGGGGTGGGGTAATACAGGGGAAGTCGACGAGCAGTACTTC; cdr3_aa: CAIKGWGNTGEVDEQYF
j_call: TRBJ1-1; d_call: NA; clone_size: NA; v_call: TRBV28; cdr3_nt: TGTGCCAGCAGGCCGCATAGGAACACTGAAGCTTTCTTT; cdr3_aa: CASRPHRNTEAFF
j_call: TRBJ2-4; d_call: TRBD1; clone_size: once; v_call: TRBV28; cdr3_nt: TGTGCCAGCAGTAAAAACAGGGGGACGGCCAAAAACATTCAGTACTTC; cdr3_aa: CASSKNRGTAKNIQYF
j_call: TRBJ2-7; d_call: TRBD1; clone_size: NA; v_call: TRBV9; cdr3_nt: TGTGCCAGCAGCCCCCGGGACAGGGGTTCATACGAGCAGTACTTC; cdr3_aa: CASSPRDRGSYEQYF
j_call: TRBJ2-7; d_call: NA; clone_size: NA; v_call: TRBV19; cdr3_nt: TGTGCCAGTAGTATAGGATCGGGATCGAGCGAGCAGTACTTC; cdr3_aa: CASSIGSGSSEQYF
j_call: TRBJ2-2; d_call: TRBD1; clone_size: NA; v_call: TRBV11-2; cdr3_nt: TGTGCCAGCAGACGTCCGGGACAGGGGACCACCGGGGAGCTGTTTTTT; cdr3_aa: CASRRPGQGTTGELFF
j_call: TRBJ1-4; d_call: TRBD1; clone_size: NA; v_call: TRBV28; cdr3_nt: TGTGCCAGCAGTTCAGGACAGGAGAATGAAAAACTGTTTTTT; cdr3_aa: CASSSGQENEKLFF
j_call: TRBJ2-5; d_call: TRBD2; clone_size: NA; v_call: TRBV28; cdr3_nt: TGTGCCAGCAGTCCGGGACTAGCGGAAGAGACCCAGTACTTC; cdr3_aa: CASSPGLAEETQYF
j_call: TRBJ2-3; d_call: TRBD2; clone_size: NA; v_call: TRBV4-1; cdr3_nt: TGCGCCAGCAGCCAAAGGACTAGCGGCACAGATACGCAGTATTTT; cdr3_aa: CASSQRTSGTDTQYF
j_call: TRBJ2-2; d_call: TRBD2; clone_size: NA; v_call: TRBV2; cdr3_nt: TGTGCCAGCAGTGTTCCCCAAGGGACTAGCGGCACCGGGGAGCTGTTTTTT; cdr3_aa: CASSVPQGTSGTGELFF
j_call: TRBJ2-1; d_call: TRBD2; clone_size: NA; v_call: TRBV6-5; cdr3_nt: TGTGCCAGCAGTTGGGTTGCCGCGGGGGATGAGCAGTTCTTC; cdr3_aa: CASSWVAAGDEQFF
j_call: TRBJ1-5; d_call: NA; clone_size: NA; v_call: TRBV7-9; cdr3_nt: TGTGCCAGCAGCTTTGGGACGGCCAATCAGCCCCAGCATTTT; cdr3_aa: CASSFGTANQPQHF
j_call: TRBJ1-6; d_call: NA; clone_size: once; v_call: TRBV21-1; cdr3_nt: TGTGCCAGCAGCCTACGACCTACGACAGGGGTGAGCTCCTATAATTCACCCCTCCACTTT; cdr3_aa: CASSLRPTTGVSSYNSPLHF
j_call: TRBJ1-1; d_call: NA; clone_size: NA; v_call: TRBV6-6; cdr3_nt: TGTGCCAGCAGTCCCCTCGGTGGGGGTTTTACGAACACTGAAGCTTTCTTT; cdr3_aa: CASSPLGGGFTNTEAFF
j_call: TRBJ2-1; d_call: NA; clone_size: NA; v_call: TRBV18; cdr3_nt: TGTGCCAGCTCACCTGGTAGGGCTAGTCGAAACAATGAGCAGTTCTTC; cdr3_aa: CASSPGRASRNNEQFF
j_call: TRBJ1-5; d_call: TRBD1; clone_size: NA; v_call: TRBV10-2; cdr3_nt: TGCGCCAGCAGCAGCGGACAGGGAAGGGGTGGGCCCCAGCATTTT; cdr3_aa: CASSSGQGRGGPQHF
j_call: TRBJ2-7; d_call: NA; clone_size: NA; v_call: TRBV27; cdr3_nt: TGTGCCAGCAGTCCCTCGACCCGGGCCCAATACGAGCAGTACTTC; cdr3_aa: CASSPSTRAQYEQYF
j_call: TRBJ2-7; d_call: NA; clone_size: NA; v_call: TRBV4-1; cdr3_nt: TGCGCCAGCAGCCATTCCCAAGCGGTGGCATCCTACGAGCAGTACTTC; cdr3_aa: CASSHSQAVASYEQYF
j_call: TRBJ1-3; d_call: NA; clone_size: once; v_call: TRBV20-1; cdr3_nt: TGCAGCTTACAAGGGGGGGACACCATATATTTT; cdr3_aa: CSLQGGDTIYF
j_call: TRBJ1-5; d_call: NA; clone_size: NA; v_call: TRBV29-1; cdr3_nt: TGCAGCGTTTCAGTCGGCAATCAGCCCCAGCATTTT; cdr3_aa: CSVSVGNQPQHF
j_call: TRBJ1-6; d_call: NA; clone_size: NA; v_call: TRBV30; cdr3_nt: TGTGCCTGGAGTGTAGGTTCCGGAATCGCCCCGAGCTCCTATAATTCACCCCTCCACTTT; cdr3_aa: CAWSVGSGIAPSSYNSPLHF
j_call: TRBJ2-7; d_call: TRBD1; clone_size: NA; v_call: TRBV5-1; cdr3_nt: TGCGCCAGCAGCCCGATACGGGGACAGAGTACATCCTACGAGCAGTACTTC; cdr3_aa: CASSPIRGQSTSYEQYF